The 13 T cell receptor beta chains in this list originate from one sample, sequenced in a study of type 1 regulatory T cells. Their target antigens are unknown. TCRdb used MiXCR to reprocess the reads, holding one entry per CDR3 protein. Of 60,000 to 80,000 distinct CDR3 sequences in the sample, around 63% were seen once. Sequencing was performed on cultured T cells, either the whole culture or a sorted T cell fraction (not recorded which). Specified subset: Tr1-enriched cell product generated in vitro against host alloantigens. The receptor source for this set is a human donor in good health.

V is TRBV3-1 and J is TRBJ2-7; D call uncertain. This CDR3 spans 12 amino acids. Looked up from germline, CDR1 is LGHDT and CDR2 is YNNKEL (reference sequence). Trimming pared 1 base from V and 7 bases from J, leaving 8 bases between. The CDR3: CASSQGAVEQYF. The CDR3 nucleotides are TGTGCCAGCAGCCAAGGGGCAGTTGAGCAGTACTTC.

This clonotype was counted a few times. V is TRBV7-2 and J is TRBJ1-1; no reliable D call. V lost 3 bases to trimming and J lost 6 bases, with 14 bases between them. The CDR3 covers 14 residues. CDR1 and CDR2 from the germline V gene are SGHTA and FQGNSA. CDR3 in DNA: TGTGCCAGCAGCTTGGATTCGGGAATCGCTGAAGCTTTCTTT. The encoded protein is CASSLDSGIAEAFF.

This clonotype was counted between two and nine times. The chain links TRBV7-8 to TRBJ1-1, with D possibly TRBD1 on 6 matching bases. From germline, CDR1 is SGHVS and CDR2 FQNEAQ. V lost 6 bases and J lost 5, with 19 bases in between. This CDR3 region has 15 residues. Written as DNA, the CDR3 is TGTGCCAGCAGACCCTATGGGGGGGCCGAAACTGAAGCTTTCTTT. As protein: CASRPYGGAETEAFF.

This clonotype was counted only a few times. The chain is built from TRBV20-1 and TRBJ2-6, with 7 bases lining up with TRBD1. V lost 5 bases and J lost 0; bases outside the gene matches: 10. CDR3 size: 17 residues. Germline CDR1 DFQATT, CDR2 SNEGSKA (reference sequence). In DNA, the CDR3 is TGCAGTGCTGTCGACAGGGCTCCCTCCTCTGGGGCCAACGTCCTGACTTTC. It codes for CSAVDRAPSSGANVLTF.

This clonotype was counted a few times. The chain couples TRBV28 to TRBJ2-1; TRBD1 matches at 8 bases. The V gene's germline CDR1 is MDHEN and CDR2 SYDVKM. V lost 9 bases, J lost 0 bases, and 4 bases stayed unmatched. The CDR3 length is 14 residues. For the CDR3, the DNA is TGTGCCAGTAGAGGGACAGGCTCCTACAATGAGCAGTTCTTC. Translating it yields CASRGTGSYNEQFF.

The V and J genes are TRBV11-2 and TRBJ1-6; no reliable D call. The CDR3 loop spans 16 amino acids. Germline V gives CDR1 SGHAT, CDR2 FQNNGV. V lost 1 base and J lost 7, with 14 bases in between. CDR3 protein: CASSLGPRVANSPLHF. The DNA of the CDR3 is TGTGCCAGCAGCTTAGGGCCCCGGGTTGCGAATTCACCCCTCCACTTT. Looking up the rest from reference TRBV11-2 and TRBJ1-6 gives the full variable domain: EAGVAQSPRYKIIEKRQSVAFWCNPISGHATLYWYQQILGQGPKLLIQFQNNGVVDDSQLPKDRFSAERLKGVDSTLKIQPAKLEDSAVYLCASSLGPRVANSPLHFGNGTRLTVT.

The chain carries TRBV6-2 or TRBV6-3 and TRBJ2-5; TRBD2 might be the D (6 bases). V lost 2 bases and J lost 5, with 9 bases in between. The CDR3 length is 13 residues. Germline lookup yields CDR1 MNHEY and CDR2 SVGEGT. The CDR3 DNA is TGTGCCAGCAGTTACAGGGGAGGCGAGACCCAGTACTTC. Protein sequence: CASSYRGGETQYF.

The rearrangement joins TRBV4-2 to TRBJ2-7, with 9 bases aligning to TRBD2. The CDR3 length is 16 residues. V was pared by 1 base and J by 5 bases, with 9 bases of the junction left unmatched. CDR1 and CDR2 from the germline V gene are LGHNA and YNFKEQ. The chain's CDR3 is CASSQAGTSNFHEQYF. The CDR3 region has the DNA TGTGCCAGCAGCCAAGCGGGGACTAGCAATTTCCACGAGCAGTACTTC.

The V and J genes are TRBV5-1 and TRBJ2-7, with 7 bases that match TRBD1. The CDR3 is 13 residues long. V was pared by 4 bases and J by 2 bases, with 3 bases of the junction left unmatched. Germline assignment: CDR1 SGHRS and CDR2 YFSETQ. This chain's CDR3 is CASSEGTAYEQYF. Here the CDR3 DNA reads TGCGCCAGCAGCGAGGGGACAGCCTACGAGCAGTACTTC.

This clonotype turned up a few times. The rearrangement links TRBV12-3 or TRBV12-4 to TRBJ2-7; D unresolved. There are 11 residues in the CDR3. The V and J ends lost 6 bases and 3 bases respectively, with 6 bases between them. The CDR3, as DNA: TGTGCCAGCAGGGATTTCTACGAGCAGTACTTC. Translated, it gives CASRDFYEQYF.

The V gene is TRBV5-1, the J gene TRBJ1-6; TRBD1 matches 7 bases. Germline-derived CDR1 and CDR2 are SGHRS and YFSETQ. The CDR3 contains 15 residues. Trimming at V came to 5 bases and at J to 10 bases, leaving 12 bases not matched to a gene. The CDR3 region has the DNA TGCGCCAGCAGAGACACCCAGGGGGGCGACTCACCCCTCCACTTT. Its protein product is CASRDTQGGDSPLHF. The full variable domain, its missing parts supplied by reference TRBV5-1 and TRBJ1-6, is KAGVTQTPRYLIKTRGQQVTLSCSPISGHRSVSWYQQTPGQGLQFLFEYFSETQRNKGNFPGRFSGRQFSNSRSEMNVSTLELGDSALYLCASRDTQGGDSPLHFGNGTRLTVT.

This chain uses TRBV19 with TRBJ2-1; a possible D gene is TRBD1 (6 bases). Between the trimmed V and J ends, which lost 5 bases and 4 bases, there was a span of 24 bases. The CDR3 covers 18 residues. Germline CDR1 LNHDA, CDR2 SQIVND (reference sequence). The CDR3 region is CASSSNNRDPSTYNEQFF. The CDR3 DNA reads TGTGCCAGTAGTTCTAACAACAGGGACCCGAGTACATACAATGAGCAGTTCTTC. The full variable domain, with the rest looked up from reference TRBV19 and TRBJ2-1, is DGGITQSPKYLFRKEGQNVTLSCEQNLNHDAMYWYRQDPGQGLRLIYYSQIVNDFQKGDIAEGYSVSREKKESFPLTVTSAQKNPTAFYLCASSSNNRDPSTYNEQFFGPGTRLTVL.

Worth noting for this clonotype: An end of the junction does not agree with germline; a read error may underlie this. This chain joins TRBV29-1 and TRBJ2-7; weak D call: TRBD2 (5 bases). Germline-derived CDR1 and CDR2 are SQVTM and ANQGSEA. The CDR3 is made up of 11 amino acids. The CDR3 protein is CSAELGSEQYF. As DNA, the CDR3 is TGCAGCGCTGAACTAGGGAGCGAGCAGTACTTC.